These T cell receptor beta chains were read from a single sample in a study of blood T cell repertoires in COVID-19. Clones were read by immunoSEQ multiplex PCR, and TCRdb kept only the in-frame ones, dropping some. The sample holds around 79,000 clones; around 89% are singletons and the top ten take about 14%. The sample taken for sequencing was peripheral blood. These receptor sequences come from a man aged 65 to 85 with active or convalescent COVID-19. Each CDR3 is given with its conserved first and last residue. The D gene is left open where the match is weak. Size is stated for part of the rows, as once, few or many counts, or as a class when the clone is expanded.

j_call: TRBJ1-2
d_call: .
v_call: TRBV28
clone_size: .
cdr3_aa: CASTPGSAYGYTF
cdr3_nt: TGTGCCAGCACCCCTGGGTCAGCGTACGGCTACACCTTC

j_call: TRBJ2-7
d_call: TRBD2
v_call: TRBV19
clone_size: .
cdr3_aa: CASSTTGLGPAEQYF
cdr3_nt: TGTGCCAGTAGTACCACGGGACTAGGGCCCGCGGAGCAGTACTTC

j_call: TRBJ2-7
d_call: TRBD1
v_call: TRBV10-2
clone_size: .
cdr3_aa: CASSPTGGYLNEQYF
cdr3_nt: TGCGCCAGCAGTCCCACAGGGGGCTACTTGAACGAGCAGTACTTC

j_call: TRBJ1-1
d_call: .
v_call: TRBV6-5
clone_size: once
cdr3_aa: CATLRTSNTEAFF
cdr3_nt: TGTGCCACCCTTCGGACTTCGAACACTGAAGCTTTCTTT

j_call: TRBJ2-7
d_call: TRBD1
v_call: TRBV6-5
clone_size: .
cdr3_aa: CASSSPTGGPYEQYF
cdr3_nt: TGTGCCAGCAGCTCACCTACAGGGGGACCCTACGAGCAGTACTTC

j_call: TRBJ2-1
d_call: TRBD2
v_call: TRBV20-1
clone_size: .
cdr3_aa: CSASPPRESSYNEQFF
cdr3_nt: TGCAGTGCTAGTCCACCGCGGGAGAGCTCCTACAATGAGCAGTTCTTC

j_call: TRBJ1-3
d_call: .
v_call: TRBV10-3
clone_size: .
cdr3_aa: CAISAGQRSTGNTIYF
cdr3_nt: TGTGCCATCAGTGCCGGCCAGCGCTCTACTGGAAACACCATATATTTT

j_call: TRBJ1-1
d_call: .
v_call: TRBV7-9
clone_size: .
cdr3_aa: CASSSREAFF
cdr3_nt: TGTGCCAGCAGCTCGAGGGAAGCTTTCTTT

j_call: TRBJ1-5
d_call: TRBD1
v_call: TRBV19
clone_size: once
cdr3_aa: CASRQGLSNQPQHF
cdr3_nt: TGTGCCAGTAGACAGGGGCTTAGCAATCAGCCCCAGCATTTT

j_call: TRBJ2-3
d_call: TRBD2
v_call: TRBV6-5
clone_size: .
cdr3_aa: CASSYSKAGGTDTQYF
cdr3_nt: TGTGCCAGCAGTTACTCGAAGGCGGGGGGCACAGATACGCAGTATTTT

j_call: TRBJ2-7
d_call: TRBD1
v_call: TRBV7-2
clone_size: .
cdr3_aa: CASSSTGGSTYEQYF
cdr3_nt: TGTGCCAGCAGCTCAACAGGGGGATCTACCTACGAGCAGTACTTC